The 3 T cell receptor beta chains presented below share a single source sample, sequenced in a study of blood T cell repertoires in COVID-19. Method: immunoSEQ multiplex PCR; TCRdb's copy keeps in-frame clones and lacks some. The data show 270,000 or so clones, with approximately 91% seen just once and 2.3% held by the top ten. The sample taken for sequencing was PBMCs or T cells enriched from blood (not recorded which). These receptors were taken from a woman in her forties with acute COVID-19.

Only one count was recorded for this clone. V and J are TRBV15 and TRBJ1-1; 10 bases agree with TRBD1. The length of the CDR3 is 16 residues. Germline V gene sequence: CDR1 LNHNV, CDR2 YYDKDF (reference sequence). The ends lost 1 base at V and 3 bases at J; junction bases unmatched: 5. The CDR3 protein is CATSRGQGASYTEAFF. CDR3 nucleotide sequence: TGTGCCACCAGCAGAGGACAGGGGGCTTCGTACACTGAAGCTTTCTTT. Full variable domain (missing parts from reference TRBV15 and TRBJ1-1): DAMVIQNPRYQVTQFGKPVTLSCSQTLNHNVMYWYQQKSSQAPKLLFHYYDKDFNNEADTPDNFQSRRPNTSFCFLDIRSPGLGDTAMYLCATSRGQGASYTEAFFGQGTRLTVV.

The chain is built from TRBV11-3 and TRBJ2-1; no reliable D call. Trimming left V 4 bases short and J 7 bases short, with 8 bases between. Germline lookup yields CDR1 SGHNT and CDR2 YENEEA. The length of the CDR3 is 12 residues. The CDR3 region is CASSSIFNEQFF. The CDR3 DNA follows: TGTGCCAGCAGCTCCATTTTTAATGAGCAGTTCTTC. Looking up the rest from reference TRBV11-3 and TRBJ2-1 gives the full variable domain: EAGVVQSPRYKIIEKKQPVAFWCNPISGHNTLYWYLQNLGQGPELLIRYENEEAVDDSQLPKDRFSAERLKGVDSTLKIQPAELGDSAVYLCASSSIFNEQFFGPGTRLTVL.

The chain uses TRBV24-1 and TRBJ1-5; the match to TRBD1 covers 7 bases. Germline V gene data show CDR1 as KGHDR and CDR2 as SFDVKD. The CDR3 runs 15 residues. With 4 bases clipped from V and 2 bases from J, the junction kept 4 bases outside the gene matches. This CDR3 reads CATSEDGQGNQPQHF. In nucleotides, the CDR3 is TGTGCCACCAGTGAAGACGGACAGGGCAATCAGCCCCAGCATTTT.